This TCR beta chain was found in a study of beta chain features in type 1 diabetes. About this clone: Antigen: not known.

Study-wide findings and caveats: Fewer insertions but more deletions were seen at VDJ junctions in type 1 diabetes patients. Naive, central memory and Treg TCRB repertoires appeared more alike in patients than in healthy donors. Type 1 diabetes patients had TCRB CDR3s that were shorter (moderately but significantly so) in all four CD4+ subsets.

The CDR3 has 13 amino acids. Germline V gene lookup returns CDR1 MDHEN and CDR2 SYDVKM. V lost 5 bases, J lost 3 bases, and 11 bases lay in between. cDNA synthesis used the whole RNA isolate, giving expressed TCRB sequences. Method: immunoSEQ multiplex PCR; TCRdb's copy keeps in-frame clones and lacks some. Of 120,000 to 150,000 clones in the sample, about 50% are singletons; the top ten hold around 0.45%. The J gene is TRBJ2-7, the V gene TRBV28; D call uncertain. Sample: Tregs from blood. This TCR came from a man between 18 and 29 years old in good health. The CDR3 bases are TGTGCCAGCAGTACAGTCAAAGGCTACGAGCAGTACTTC. It codes for CASSTVKGYEQYF.